These 18 T cell receptor beta chains were sequenced from one sample in a study of spatial heterogeneity in lung cancer. Via MiXCR, TCRdb re-called the 5' RACE reads, giving one row per CDR3 protein. The table includes 39,000 or so distinct CDR3 sequences, 6% to 8% detected once. The time point denotes: sample taken at primary tumor resection. Sequences were derived from PBMCs, sampled at surgery. The receptors were sampled from a male donor with early-stage non-small cell lung cancer.

This clonotype was counted a few times. The chain uses TRBV5-1 and TRBJ2-3, with D maybe TRBD2 (5 bases). Per germline, CDR1 SGHRS and CDR2 YFSETQ. Trimming removed 5 bases from V and 2 bases from J, with 15 bases in between. The CDR3 loop spans 15 amino acids. As DNA, the CDR3 is TGCGCCAGCAGGTCCCGACCGGGGTACACAGATACGCAGTATTTT. Translation gives CASRSRPGYTDTQYF.

This clonotype was detected a few times. J is TRBJ2-2 and V is TRBV7-2, with 13 bases that match TRBD2. The CDR3 has 16 residues. The junction had 6 bases not matched to a gene; V was cut back by 5 bases and J by 6 bases. Germline values: CDR1 SGHTA, CDR2 FQGNSA. CDR3: CASSAGLAGMAGELFF. In nucleotides, the CDR3 is TGTGCCAGCAGCGCGGGACTAGCGGGGATGGCCGGGGAGCTGTTTTTT.

This clonotype was picked up many times. The chain combines TRBV24-1 with TRBJ2-3; 7 bases match TRBD2. The CDR3 is 14 residues long. V was pared by 4 bases and J by 5 bases, with 5 bases of the junction left unmatched. CDR1 and CDR2 (germline): KGHDR, SFDVKD. CDR3 nucleotides: TGTGCCACCAGTGACTCCGGGAGGTTAGATACGCAGTATTTT. Its protein product is CATSDSGRLDTQYF.

This clonotype has more than one count but fewer than ten. The V call is TRBV20-1, the J call TRBJ2-2; D perhaps matches TRBD2 (5 bases). The CDR3 consists of 14 residues. CDR1 is DFQATT, CDR2 SNEGSKA, per germline (reference sequence). V dropped 1 base and J dropped 1 base, with 7 bases sitting between them. DNA for the CDR3: TGCAGTGCTAGAGCAGGACTGAACACCGGGGAGCTGTTTTTT. This encodes CSARAGLNTGELFF.

This sequence joins TRBV11-3 and TRBJ2-7, with D hard to call. The germline V gene has CDR1 SGHNT and CDR2 YENEEA. Trimming removed 0 bases at V and 4 bases at J, with 4 bases between. CDR3 size: 12 residues. This CDR3 reads CASSLDGYEQYV. DNA for the CDR3: TGTGCCAGCAGCTTAGACGGTTACGAGCAGTACGTC.

This clonotype showed up just a few times. The chain joins TRBV29-1 to TRBJ1-2, with D maybe TRBD1 (6 bases). Trimming cost V 5 bases and J 2 bases, with 18 bases left between them. This CDR3 spans 15 amino acids. Germline V gene sequence: CDR1 SQVTM, CDR2 ANQGSEA. In DNA form, the CDR3 reads TGCAGCGTTTGGGGGCCGAGGGTGCGAAACTATGGCTACACCTTC. Its protein product is CSVWGPRVRNYGYTF.

This clonotype was counted ten times or more. The V gene is TRBV5-5, the J gene TRBJ1-4; TRBD1 agrees at 9 bases. V dropped 4 bases and J dropped 2; count of bases not matched to a gene: 3. Germline V lookup: CDR1 SGHKS, CDR2 YYEKEE (reference sequence). There are 15 residues in the CDR3. CDR3 coding DNA: TGTGCCAGCAGCCAACAGGGGGCTACTAATGAAAAACTGTTTTTT. Its translation is CASSQQGATNEKLFF. Drawing the rest from reference TRBV5-5 and TRBJ1-4, the complete variable domain is DAGVTQSPTHLIKTRGQQVTLRCSPISGHKSVSWYQQVLGQGPQFIFQYYEKEERGRGNFPDRFSARQFPNYSSELNVNALLLGDSALYLCASSQQGATNEKLFFGSGTQLSVL.

There are a few counts of this clonotype. This chain joins TRBV7-2 and TRBJ1-3, with 7 bases identical to TRBD1. This CDR3 has 16 amino acids. J lost 3 bases, V lost 5 bases, and 10 bases had no gene match. Germline V gene data show CDR1 as SGHTA and CDR2 as FQGNSA. The CDR3 region is CASSPSTGPNGNTIYF. The CDR3 DNA reads as TGTGCCAGCAGCCCATCGACAGGGCCCAATGGAAACACCATATATTTT.

In this sample, this clonotype turned up a few times. The chain joins TRBV6-5 to TRBJ2-3; TRBD2 aligns across 13 bases. Germline assignment: CDR1 MNHEY and CDR2 SVGAGI. The V gene end was trimmed by 5 bases and the J gene end by 0 bases; junction bases not matched to a gene: 14. This CDR3 contains 20 residues. The CDR3 loop is CASSGSQGTSGTRSTDTQYF. CDR3 bases: TGTGCCAGCAGTGGATCCCAAGGGACTAGCGGGACCCGAAGCACAGATACGCAGTATTTT.

CDR3 protein: CASTTGQPNQPQHF. The CDR3 DNA sequence: TGTGCCAGTACAACTGGGCAGCCGAATCAGCCCCAGCATTTT. The V gene is TRBV19, the J gene TRBJ1-5; D not resolved. CDR1 and CDR2 (germline): LNHDA, SQIVND (reference sequence). The CDR3 has 14 amino acids. Trimming took off 7 bases at V and 4 bases at J, with 14 bases between the two ends.

The chain employs TRBV6-4 and TRBJ2-7, with D unresolved. CDR3 size: 15 residues. V gave up 6 bases and J gave up 0 bases, with 15 bases separating them. Germline assignment: CDR1 MRHNA and CDR2 SNTAGT. This CDR3 reads CASRYPEMISYEQYV. In DNA form, the CDR3 reads TGTGCCAGCAGGTACCCTGAAATGATCTCCTACGAGCAGTACGTC.

This clonotype was observed a handful of times. The chain joins TRBV6-5 to TRBJ1-6; 7 nucleotides align to TRBD1. Germline CDR1 reads MNHEY; CDR2 reads SVGAGI. Trimming at V came to 9 bases and at J to 9 bases, leaving 8 bases not matched to a gene. This CDR3 is built from 13 residues. CDR3 bases: TGTGCCAGTCAAGGGACAGTTCGTTCACCCCTCCACTTT. This gives the protein CASQGTVRSPLHF.

This clonotype was counted a few times. The V gene is TRBV4-1, the J gene TRBJ2-4, with D possibly TRBD2 on 5 matching bases. V shed 0 bases and J shed 1 base, with 10 bases lying between them. Germline assignment: CDR1 MGHRA and CDR2 YSYEKL. The CDR3 is 16 residues long. In nucleotides, the CDR3 is TGCGCCAGCAGCCAAGAACGGAGAGGGGCCAAAAACATTCAGTACTTC. Its translation: CASSQERRGAKNIQYF.

V is TRBV11-1 and J is TRBJ1-4, with no clear D. Trimming removed 3 bases at V and 8 bases at J, with 13 bases between. Germline CDR1 SGHAT, CDR2 FQDESV (reference sequence). This CDR3 spans 14 amino acids. CDR3 DNA sequence: TGTGCCAGCAGCTTTAATACGTTGGGGGAAAAACTGTTTTTT. Protein sequence: CASSFNTLGEKLFF.

The chain couples TRBV3-1 to TRBJ1-2; possible D gene TRBD1, 6 bases. The CDR3 covers 16 residues. Germline assignment: CDR1 LGHDT and CDR2 YNNKEL (reference sequence). Trimming took 1 base from V and 8 from J, leaving 20 bases between them. This CDR3 is CASSQGPGTPKFGYTF. Here the CDR3 DNA reads TGTGCCAGCAGCCAAGGACCAGGGACACCCAAATTCGGCTACACCTTC.

This clonotype was picked up a small number of times. The CDR3 sequence is CASNTQTYEQYF. The CDR3 coding sequence is TGTGCCAGCAACACACAAACCTACGAGCAGTACTTC. The chain uses TRBV11-2 and TRBJ2-7, with D unresolved. Trimming removed 7 bases from V and 2 bases from J, with 9 bases in between. This CDR3 has 12 residues. Per the germline V gene, CDR1 is SGHAT and CDR2 is FQNNGV.

This clonotype has ten or more counts. The V call is TRBV6-2 or TRBV6-3, the J call TRBJ2-3, with a possible D match to TRBD2 (6 bases). This CDR3 has 15 residues. The V gene lost 6 bases and the J gene lost 2 bases, with 15 bases spanning the gap. Germline loops: CDR1 MNHEY, CDR2 SVGEGT. CDR3 sequence: CASRPGLENTDTQYF. CDR3 DNA sequence: TGTGCCAGCAGACCGGGACTGGAGAACACAGATACGCAGTATTTT.

This clonotype showed up many times. The V gene is TRBV3-1, the J gene TRBJ2-5; D gene ambiguous. V was trimmed by 2 bases and J by 5 bases, leaving 15 bases between them. Germline lookup yields CDR1 LGHDT and CDR2 YNNKEL (reference sequence). The CDR3 extends over 15 amino acids. The CDR3 DNA is TGTGCCAGCAGCCAAAACCTCGGGCTAGGTGAGACCCAGTACTTC. Amino acid sequence: CASSQNLGLGETQYF.